The 9 T cell receptor beta chains listed next were all sequenced from one sample in a study of CD8+ T cells in alopecia areata. Reverse transcription of extracted RNA yielded cDNA, which provided the sequencing template. The assay was immunoSEQ multiplex PCR, and TCRdb's table has in-frame clones only and misses some. The repertoire holds some 150,000 clones, with roughly 52% as singletons. This sample's treatment: oral pan-JAK inhibitor, 5-10 mg twice daily. The sample here was CD8+ T cells sorted from blood, taken at week 4, from a patient treated with tofacitinib. The receptor set was obtained from a human donor with alopecia areata.

In regard to this clone: One base separates it from a far larger clone, so it is likely a read error. The chain employs TRBV2 and TRBJ2-3, with 8 bases identical to TRBD2. The CDR3 runs to 14 residues. V lost 5 bases and J lost 2; bases outside the gene matches: 3. Germline V CDR1 and CDR2: SNHLY, FYNNEI. The CDR3 bases are TGTGCCAGCAGTTACGGGGGGGCCACAGATACGCAGTATTTT. Its translation: CASSYGGATDTQYF.

The rearrangement uses TRBV4-1 and TRBJ2-5, with D possibly being TRBD1 (5 bases). Germline V gene data show CDR1 as MGHRA and CDR2 as YSYEKL. Trimming pared 2 bases from V and 4 bases from J, leaving 17 bases between. The CDR3 consists of 16 residues. DNA of the CDR3: TGCGCCAGCAGCCAACAAGTCCGCCCCCAGGGAGAGACCCAGTACTTC. As protein: CASSQQVRPQGETQYF.

This clone appeared a few times. The chain employs TRBV9 and TRBJ2-7, with a tentative D call TRBD2 (7 bases). Germline assignment: CDR1 SGDLS and CDR2 YYNGEE. The CDR3 totals 14 residues. V lost 3 bases to trimming and J lost 4 bases, with 14 bases between them. The CDR3 reads CASSAGGAGYEQYF. CDR3 in DNA: TGTGCCAGCAGCGCTGGGGGGGCTGGTTACGAGCAGTACTTC.

The chain couples TRBV29-1 to TRBJ1-1; D not resolved. The V end lost 1 base, the J end lost 4 bases, and 7 bases lay between the germline ends. The germline V gene has CDR1 SQVTM and CDR2 ANQGSEA. The CDR3 runs 12 residues. In DNA, the CDR3 is TGCAGCGTTGAAGGCGATCTCACTGAAGCTTTCTTT. It encodes CSVEGDLTEAFF. Supplemented by reference TRBV29-1 and TRBJ1-1, the full variable domain reads SAVISQKPSRDICQRGTSLTIQCQVDSQVTMMFWYRQQPGQSLTLIATANQGSEATYESGFVIDKFPISRPNLTFSTLTVSNMSPEDSSIYLCSVEGDLTEAFFGQGTRLTVV.

A few counts support this clone. The chain recombines TRBV5-1 with TRBJ2-2; D remains unclear. The CDR3 totals 15 residues. V shed 3 bases and J shed 0 bases, with 9 bases lying between them. Looked up from germline, CDR1 is SGHRS and CDR2 is YFSETQ. In DNA form, the CDR3 reads TGCGCCAGCAGCTCGGACGGCCCGAACACCGGGGAGCTGTTTTTT. Protein product: CASSSDGPNTGELFF. Full variable domain (missing parts from reference TRBV5-1 and TRBJ2-2): KAGVTQTPRYLIKTRGQQVTLSCSPISGHRSVSWYQQTPGQGLQFLFEYFSETQRNKGNFPGRFSGRQFSNSRSEMNVSTLELGDSALYLCASSSDGPNTGELFFGEGSRLTVL.

This rearrangement joins TRBV29-1 to TRBJ2-7; D gene ambiguous. Germline CDR1 SQVTM, CDR2 ANQGSEA. V was trimmed by 4 bases and J by 4 bases, leaving 11 bases between them. The CDR3 runs 12 residues. The CDR3 is CSVGRVAYEQYF. In DNA, the CDR3 is TGCAGCGTTGGAAGGGTGGCGTACGAGCAGTACTTC.

The V gene is TRBV10-3, the J gene TRBJ2-1; D gene ambiguous. The CDR3 is 15 amino acids. V dropped 3 bases and J dropped 0 bases, with 9 bases sitting between them. CDR1 ENHRY and CDR2 SYGVKD come from the germline V gene. The CDR3 spells CAISEHVGSYNEQFF. The CDR3 DNA reads TGTGCCATCAGTGAACACGTTGGCTCCTACAATGAGCAGTTCTTC.

The V gene is TRBV6-5, the J gene TRBJ1-6, with TRBD1 as a possible D gene (5 bases). The ends were cut back, 2 bases at V and 8 bases at J, with 16 bases in the middle. The CDR3 covers 16 residues. Per the germline V gene, CDR1 is MNHEY and CDR2 is SVGAGI. The CDR3 here is CASSYDIGEIHSPLHF. CDR3 bases: TGTGCCAGCAGTTACGATATAGGGGAAATTCATTCACCCCTCCACTTT.

The J gene is TRBJ2-3, the V gene TRBV5-1; 8 bases fit TRBD1. This CDR3 has 16 residues. Looked up from germline, CDR1 is SGHRS and CDR2 is YFSETQ. The J segment lost 6 bases and the V segment lost 4 bases, leaving 13 bases of the junction unmatched. The CDR3 DNA reads TGCGCCAGCAGCGTATCCGGGACAGGACTTTTGGATACGCAGTATTTT. Protein sequence: CASSVSGTGLLDTQYF. Together with reference TRBV5-1 and TRBJ2-3, the CDR3 gives the full variable domain: KAGVTQTPRYLIKTRGQQVTLSCSPISGHRSVSWYQQTPGQGLQFLFEYFSETQRNKGNFPGRFSGRQFSNSRSEMNVSTLELGDSALYLCASSVSGTGLLDTQYFGPGTRLTVL.